What follows are 5 T cell receptor beta chains derived from one specimen sequenced in a study of blood T cells in healthy people across ages. Then a second PCR, running about 6 to 12 cycles, was carried out with a sample-barcoded 5' primer and a J-beta primer mix. TCRdb passed the 5' RACE reads through MiXCR, listing each CDR3 protein once. This repertoire shows approximately 690,000 distinct CDR3 sequences, 58% found once; its top ten account for about two fifths. The sample consisted of blood. The receptors here all came from a man aged 55 to 69 in good health.

The J gene is TRBJ2-5, the V gene TRBV5-1; the D gene is possibly TRBD2 (5 bases). V lost 7 bases, J lost 11 bases, and 15 bases lay in between. This CDR3 contains 11 residues. Germline-derived CDR1 and CDR2 are SGHRS and YFSETQ. CDR3 sequence: CASHSMGEQYF. CDR3 DNA sequence: TGCGCCAGCCACTCCATGGGAGAGCAGTACTTC.

This rearrangement joins TRBV6-1 to TRBJ1-1; D is unresolved. The germline V and J ends were trimmed by 2 bases and 4 bases, with 11 bases remaining between them. Looked up from germline, CDR1 is MNHNS and CDR2 is SASEGT. CDR3 length equals 14 residues. The CDR3 is CASSEKYWGTEAFF. The CDR3 DNA sequence: TGTGCCAGCAGTGAAAAATATTGGGGCACTGAAGCTTTCTTT.

Notes on this clonotype: One junction end disagrees with the germline gene, perhaps due to a read error. The chain uses TRBV7-2 and TRBJ2-3, with a weak D call TRBD2 (6 bases). Germline CDR1 and CDR2: SGHTA and FQGNSA. The CDR3 is 16 residues long. The CDR3 region has the DNA TGTGCCAGTAGCTTAGTAGGAGGGGTCGGAACAGATACGCAGTATTTT. Translating it yields CASSLVGGVGTDTQYF.

The chain recombines TRBV6-1 with TRBJ2-5; no reliable D call. The J call is uncertain, as TRBJ2-7 better fits the DNA end. Per germline, CDR1 MNHNS and CDR2 SASEGT. CDR3 size: 18 residues. The CDR3 DNA follows: TGTGCCAGCAGTCGCGTGGCAGGTCTGAGGATTAAAACCTACGAGCAGTACTTC. Translation gives CASSRVAGLRIKTYEQYF.

This clonotype was recorded at least ten times. This chain connects TRBV7-2 to TRBJ2-1, with TRBD2 identical over 10 bases. V lost 4 bases to trimming and J lost 13 bases; unmatched junction nucleotides: 10. Germline V lookup: CDR1 SGHTA, CDR2 FQGNSA. The CDR3 is 14 residues long. CDR3 sequence reads: CASSSGTSDASQFF. Here the CDR3 DNA reads TGTGCCAGCAGCTCCGGGACTAGCGATGCCTCCCAGTTCTTC.